What follows are 20 T cell receptor beta chains derived from one specimen sequenced in a study of cytomegalovirus exposure and HLA in healthy donors. PCR primers comprised 60 Vbeta and 13 Jbeta primers. The table came from immunoSEQ multiplex PCR; TCRdb's copy has only in-frame clones and leaves some out. The sample yields about 180,000 clones, roughly 88% seen once. Sequencing was done on a sample of PBMCs. These receptors originate from a girl aged 2-10 years in good health and CMV-seropositive.

The rearrangement uses TRBV6-5 and TRBJ1-4, with 8 positions matching TRBD1. Germline-derived CDR1 and CDR2 are MNHEY and SVGAGI. V lost 6 bases and J lost 7; bases outside the gene matches: 7. This CDR3 has 14 amino acids. DNA of the CDR3: TGTGCCAGCAGCCGGACAGGGCGGTCTGAAAAACTGTTTTTT. Translated, it gives CASSRTGRSEKLFF.

With regard to this clone: Additional DNA sequences in this sample encode the identical CDR3. The chain joins TRBV5-1 to TRBJ1-1; 8 bases fit TRBD1. The junction had 7 bases not matched to a gene; V was cut back by 4 bases and J by 2 bases. The CDR3 has 15 residues. CDR1 and CDR2 (germline): SGHRS, YFSETQ. CDR3 DNA sequence: TGCGCCAGCAGCCCCGGACAGGGAGTCAACACTGAAGCTTTCTTT. This codes for CASSPGQGVNTEAFF.

This CDR3 reads CASRAADRPNTEAFF. The CDR3 DNA is TGTGCCAGCAGGGCTGCTGACAGGCCGAACACTGAAGCTTTCTTT. This chain uses TRBV5-5 with TRBJ1-1, with D perhaps matching TRBD1 (6 bases). V was trimmed by 5 bases and J by 1 base, leaving 15 bases between them. This CDR3 has 15 amino acids. From germline, CDR1 is SGHKS and CDR2 YYEKEE (reference sequence).

V and J are TRBV4-1 and TRBJ2-7; 7 positions match TRBD1. CDR1 and CDR2 from the germline V gene are MGHRA and YSYEKL. Unmatched junction bases numbered 5, after V lost 1 base and J lost 5 bases. The CDR3 is 14 residues long. CDR3 amino acids: CASSQVGQGDEQYF. The DNA of the CDR3 is TGCGCCAGCAGCCAAGTGGGCCAGGGGGACGAGCAGTACTTC.

This chain links TRBV9 with TRBJ2-1; D is perhaps TRBD1 (5 bases). Germline values: CDR1 SGDLS, CDR2 YYNGEE. The CDR3 has 15 residues. Deletions cut 3 bases from V and 5 bases from J, with 15 bases between. The CDR3 spells CASSDRGSGHNEQFF. For the CDR3, the DNA is TGTGCCAGCAGCGATAGGGGCTCAGGGCACAATGAGCAGTTCTTC. The entire variable domain, with the rest obtained from reference TRBV9 and TRBJ2-1, is as follows: DSGVTQTPKHLITATGQRVTLRCSPRSGDLSVYWYQQSLDQGLQFLIQYYNGEERAKGNILERFSAQQFPDLHSELNLSSLELGDSALYFCASSDRGSGHNEQFFGPGTRLTVL.

This clone showed up just once. This chain joins TRBV5-1 and TRBJ1-2; 10 bases are shared with TRBD1. Germline CDR1 reads SGHRS; CDR2 reads YFSETQ. The length of the CDR3 is 13 residues. Germline trimming cut 4 bases from V and 11 bases from J; bases unmatched to any gene: 8. The DNA for the CDR3 is TGCGCCAGCAGCCCCACGGGGACAGGGGTTTACACCTTC. It translates to CASSPTGTGVYTF.

The chain is built from TRBV6-1 and TRBJ1-4; 11 bases fit TRBD1. Per the germline V gene, CDR1 is MNHNS and CDR2 is SASEGT. The CDR3 runs to 14 residues. J gave up 7 bases and V 6 bases, and 4 bases lay outside the gene matches. CDR3 DNA: TGTGCCAGCAGACCCGGGACAGGGGGTGAAAAACTGTTTTTT. Translation: CASRPGTGGEKLFF.

CDR3 nucleotides: TGCGCCAGCAGCCTTACCGGGACTAGCGGGAGCAGGGAGACCCAGTACTTC. As protein: CASSLTGTSGSRETQYF. The V call is TRBV4-1, the J call TRBJ2-5, with 14 bases that match TRBD2. J was trimmed by 5 bases and V by 4 bases; bases with no gene match: 9. Germline CDR1 and CDR2: MGHRA and YSYEKL. The CDR3 extends over 17 amino acids.

In its sample, this clone was seen a few times. The gene calls are TRBV25-1 and TRBJ2-4; TRBD1 is a possible D gene (6 bases). Trimming pared 2 bases from V and 7 bases from J, leaving 9 bases between. Per the germline V gene, CDR1 is MGHDK and CDR2 is SYGVNS. The CDR3 consists of 13 residues. The CDR3 reads CASSEQGSNIQYF. CDR3 nucleotide sequence: TGTGCCAGCAGTGAACAGGGGAGCAACATTCAGTACTTC. Full variable domain (outside the CDR3, taken from reference TRBV25-1 and TRBJ2-4): EADIYQTPRYLVIGTGKKITLECSQTMGHDKMYWYQQDPGMELHLIHYSYGVNSTEKGDLSSESTVSRIRTEHFPLTLESARPSHTSQYLCASSEQGSNIQYFGAGTRLSVL.

The genes are TRBV10-2 and TRBJ2-1, with TRBD2 identical over 7 bases. The CDR3 loop spans 14 amino acids. CDR1 is WSHSY and CDR2 is SAAADI in the germline V gene. V trimming: 7 bases; J trimming: 6 bases; junction bases outside the gene matches: 9. The CDR3 loop reads CASKPAGGGNEQFF. DNA for the CDR3: TGCGCCAGCAAGCCGGCTGGCGGGGGCAATGAGCAGTTCTTC.

The V call is TRBV29-1, the J call TRBJ1-4, with D perhaps matching TRBD1 (6 bases). V was clipped by 4 bases and J by 8 bases, with 14 bases between them. The CDR3 sequence is 13 residues long. Germline CDR1 and CDR2: SQVTM and ANQGSEA. CDR3: CSVVSQGKEKLFF. In DNA form, the CDR3 reads TGCAGCGTTGTAAGTCAGGGGAAGGAAAAACTGTTTTTT.

The V and J genes are TRBV18 and TRBJ1-1; tentative D call: TRBD1 (5 bases). Germline values: CDR1 KGHSH, CDR2 LQKENI. The CDR3 covers 13 residues. With 5 bases removed from V and 4 bases from J, the gap between germline ends came to 11 bases. For the CDR3, the DNA is TGTGCCAGCTCAACCCAGGGCGCCACTGAAGCTTTCTTT. Translating gives CASSTQGATEAFF.

This sequence joins TRBV4-1 and TRBJ1-2; TRBD1 agrees at 10 bases. Trimming cost V 0 bases and J 4 bases; bases outside gene matches: 11. This CDR3 has 18 amino acids. Germline V gene data show CDR1 as MGHRA and CDR2 as YSYEKL. As DNA, the CDR3 is TGCGCCAGCAGCCAAGATAGTTGGGCGACAGGGGGCACCTATGGCTACACCTTC. Its protein is CASSQDSWATGGTYGYTF.

The chain carries TRBV6-1 and TRBJ1-1, with D possibly matching TRBD1 (6 bases). The length of the CDR3 is 14 residues. With 1 base removed from V and 6 bases from J, the gap between germline ends came to 12 bases. CDR1 and CDR2 (germline): MNHNS, SASEGT. The CDR3 bases are TGTGCCAGCAGTGAAGGACAGGTGAAGGCTGAAGCTTTCTTT. The encoded protein is CASSEGQVKAEAFF.

In its sample, this clone was seen a few times. The chain employs TRBV2 and TRBJ1-1; D unclear. CDR1 SNHLY and CDR2 FYNNEI come from the germline V gene. CDR3 size: 14 residues. V lost 5 bases and J 1 base, leaving 11 bases between the germline ends. This CDR3 reads CASSSALGNTEAFF. The DNA of the CDR3 is TGTGCCAGCAGTTCCGCGCTTGGGAACACTGAAGCTTTCTTT. Combining the CDR3 with reference TRBV2 and TRBJ1-1 gives the whole variable domain EPEVTQTPSHQVTQMGQEVILRCVPISNHLYFYWYRQILGQKVEFLVSFYNNEISEKSEIFDDQFSVERPDGSNFTLKIRSTKLEDSAMYFCASSSALGNTEAFFGQGTRLTVV.

Notes on this clone: This specimen includes other DNA sequences encoding the same CDR3. The V gene is TRBV18, the J gene TRBJ2-7, with D perhaps TRBD2 (5 bases). The CDR3 totals 13 residues. The germline gives CDR1 KGHSH, CDR2 LQKENI. Between the trimmed V and J ends, which lost 3 bases and 0 bases, there was a span of 6 bases. CDR3 DNA: TGTGCCAGCTCACCCGGGAACTCCTACGAGCAGTACTTC. This translates into CASSPGNSYEQYF.

The CDR3 nucleotides read TGTGCCAGTAGCGACGGGGACAGGTACTATGGCTACACCTTC. Residues: CASSDGDRYYGYTF. The genes are TRBV19 and TRBJ1-2; 8 bases match TRBD1. Trimming took 6 bases from V and 3 from J; bases not matched to a gene: 6. CDR3 size: 14 residues. Germline V lookup: CDR1 LNHDA, CDR2 SQIVND (reference sequence).

The chain links TRBV28 to TRBJ1-4; D is uncertain. CDR3 size: 18 residues. Germline CDR1 reads MDHEN; CDR2 reads SYDVKM. The V end lost 7 bases, the J end lost 3 bases, and 24 bases lay between the germline ends. CDR3 nucleotide sequence: TGTGCCAGCAATCCTAGCTGGGCTGGGCCCTCGGCTAATGAAAAACTGTTTTTT. Amino acid sequence: CASNPSWAGPSANEKLFF. Complete variable domain (other parts from reference TRBV28 and TRBJ1-4): DVKVTQSSRYLVKRTGEKVFLECVQDMDHENMFWYRQDPGLGLRLIYFSYDVKMKEKGDIPEGYSVSREKKERFSLILESASTNQTSMYLCASNPSWAGPSANEKLFFGSGTQLSVL.

This clone has just one count. The V call is TRBV11-2, the J call TRBJ2-5; possible D gene TRBD1, 5 bases. Trimming shortened V by 7 bases and J by 5 bases, and 23 bases separated the two germline ends. The germline V gene has CDR1 SGHAT and CDR2 FQNNGV. The CDR3 loop spans 16 amino acids. The CDR3 region is CASTQSPRAPRETQYF. The DNA of the CDR3 is TGTGCCAGCACCCAAAGCCCCAGGGCCCCCCGTGAGACCCAGTACTTC. Based on the CDR3 plus reference TRBV11-2 and TRBJ2-5, the full variable domain is EAGVAQSPRYKIIEKRQSVAFWCNPISGHATLYWYQQILGQGPKLLIQFQNNGVVDDSQLPKDRFSAERLKGVDSTLKIQPAKLEDSAVYLCASTQSPRAPRETQYFGPGTRLLVL.

This chain connects TRBV23-1 to TRBJ1-2; the match to TRBD1 covers 7 bases. TRBV23-1 is given ORF status, its function remaining uncertain. The CDR3 contains 14 residues. Trimming took 6 bases from V and 5 from J; bases not matched to a gene: 9. As DNA, the CDR3 is TGCGCCAGCAGCCGACAGGGCTGGACGTATGGCTACACCTTC. Amino acids: CASSRQGWTYGYTF.